This T cell receptor beta chain comes out of a study of blood T cells in healthy people across ages. Next came a second PCR, run for roughly 6 to 11 cycles, which used a sample-barcoded 5' primer along with a J-beta primer mix. Each CDR3 protein is one row after TCRdb ran MiXCR on the 5' RACE reads. Seen here are 1.5 million to 2 million distinct CDR3 sequences, roughly 28% observed once, and the top ten hold roughly 8.2%. This TCR was recovered from a woman aged 25-40 years in good health. The sample consisted of blood.

This chain's CDR3 is CASSYGLAVNTGELFF. DNA of the CDR3: TGTGCCAGCAGTTATGGCTTAGCGGTGAACACCGGGGAGCTGTTTTTT. This chain links TRBV6-2 or TRBV6-3 with TRBJ2-2, with D tentatively TRBD2 (6 bases). The CDR3 totals 16 residues. The germline V gene has CDR1 MNHEY and CDR2 SVGEGT. Trimming shortened V by 3 bases and J by 1 base, and 12 bases separated the two germline ends.